Below, 19 T cell receptor beta chains from the same sample are listed, as sequenced in a study of beta chain features in type 1 diabetes. The sequenced template was cDNA made from the entire isolated RNA. Sequencing was performed with immunoSEQ multiplex PCR; in TCRdb, only in-frame clones are kept and a portion is missing. The table lists under 350,000 clones, roughly 8% of them singletons. Sequenced: central memory CD4+ T cells from blood. These receptors were collected from a woman between 18 and 30 years old in good health.

V and J are TRBV14 and TRBJ2-5; 8 nucleotides agree with TRBD2. Germline V gene data show CDR1 as SGHDN and CDR2 as FVKESK. V lost 2 bases to trimming and J lost 5 bases; unmatched junction nucleotides: 10. CDR3 length equals 16 residues. Here the CDR3 reads CASSQSVPGGHETQYF. The CDR3 nucleotides read TGTGCCAGCAGCCAAAGTGTTCCGGGAGGGCACGAGACCCAGTACTTC. The full variable domain, with the rest looked up from reference TRBV14 and TRBJ2-5, is EAGVTQFPSHSVIEKGQTVTLRCDPISGHDNLYWYRRVMGKEIKFLLHFVKESKQDESGMPNNRFLAERTGGTYSTLKVQPAELEDSGVYFCASSQSVPGGHETQYFGPGTRLLVL.

This clone has a handful of counts. The chain has TRBV29-1 and TRBJ2-1; D might be TRBD1 (6 bases). CDR1 and CDR2 from the germline V gene are SQVTM and ANQGSEA. V lost 5 bases and J 1 base, leaving 9 bases between the germline ends. CDR3 size: 13 residues. The CDR3 DNA reads TGCAGCGTTTTCAGGGGATCCTACAATGAGCAGTTCTTC. This encodes CSVFRGSYNEQFF.

As DNA, the CDR3 is TGTGCCAGCAGCCCCGGGACACATGGGTCGGATTCACCCCTCCACTTT. The encoded protein is CASSPGTHGSDSPLHF. The J gene is TRBJ1-6, the V gene TRBV5-4, with a possible D match to TRBD1 (6 bases). The CDR3 is 16 residues long. In germline, CDR1 is SGHNT, CDR2 YYREEE (reference sequence). V shed 4 bases and J shed 8 bases, with 19 bases lying between them.

The chain links TRBV7-2 to TRBJ1-1, with 9 bases fitting TRBD1. Germline V lookup: CDR1 SGHTA, CDR2 FQGNSA. The CDR3 covers 16 residues. V shed 6 bases, J shed 0 bases, and the junction held 8 bases outside the gene matches. CDR3 nucleotide sequence: TGTGCCAGCAGGCCTACAGGGGGCTTGGTGAACACTGAAGCTTTCTTT. Translated: CASRPTGGLVNTEAFF. The full variable domain, its missing parts supplied by reference TRBV7-2 and TRBJ1-1, is GAGVSQSPSNKVTEKGKDVELRCDPISGHTALYWYRQSLGQGLEFLIYFQGNSAPDKSGLPSDRFSAERTGGSVSTLTIQRTQQEDSAVYLCASRPTGGLVNTEAFFGQGTRLTVV.

This clone was recorded a few times. The chain combines TRBV9 with TRBJ2-1; TRBD1 matches 7 bases. Germline values: CDR1 SGDLS, CDR2 YYNGEE. This CDR3 has 15 amino acids. Losses at the gene ends were 3 bases for V and 6 bases for J; bases not matched to a gene: 9. The CDR3 DNA follows: TGTGCCAGCAGCGCCACAGGGGTTCGCGGCAATGAGCAGTTCTTC. Protein sequence: CASSATGVRGNEQFF.

J is TRBJ2-1 and V is TRBV2; the match to TRBD2 covers 11 bases. J lost 3 bases, V lost 8 bases, and 6 bases had no gene match. Germline values: CDR1 SNHLY, CDR2 FYNNEI. The CDR3 has 15 residues. The CDR3 DNA is TGTGCCAGCTACAGACTAGCGGGGAACTACAATGAGCAGTTCTTC. It translates to CASYRLAGNYNEQFF. Based on the CDR3 plus reference TRBV2 and TRBJ2-1, the full variable domain is EPEVTQTPSHQVTQMGQEVILRCVPISNHLYFYWYRQILGQKVEFLVSFYNNEISEKSEIFDDQFSVERPDGSNFTLKIRSTKLEDSAMYFCASYRLAGNYNEQFFGPGTRLTVL.

The chain uses TRBV7-3 and TRBJ1-1, with 7 bases that match TRBD1. V shed 2 bases and J 5 bases; nucleotides not matched to a gene: 2. The CDR3 has 13 residues. Germline V lookup: CDR1 SGHTA, CDR2 FQGTGA. This chain's CDR3 is CASSLDRETEAFF. In DNA, the CDR3 is TGTGCCAGCAGCTTAGACAGGGAGACTGAAGCTTTCTTT.

The V call is TRBV5-4, the J call TRBJ2-2, with D hard to call. Germline V gene sequence: CDR1 SGHNT, CDR2 YYREEE (reference sequence). The ends were cut back, 0 bases at V and 4 bases at J, with 7 bases in the middle. The CDR3 runs to 14 residues. CDR3 bases: TGTGCCAGCAGCTTGGACCCGGGCACCGGGGAGCTGTTTTTT. Translating gives CASSLDPGTGELFF. Looking up the rest from reference TRBV5-4 and TRBJ2-2 gives the full variable domain: ETGVTQSPTHLIKTRGQQVTLRCSSQSGHNTVSWYQQALGQGPQFIFQYYREEENGRGNFPPRFSGLQFPNYSSELNVNALELDDSALYLCASSLDPGTGELFFGEGSRLTVL.

The chain is built from TRBV14 and TRBJ1-3; TRBD1 might be the D (5 bases). Trimming cost V 1 base and J 3 bases, with 7 bases left between them. This CDR3 spans 14 amino acids. Germline CDR1 SGHDN, CDR2 FVKESK. CDR3 loop: CASSQVTVGNTIYF. The CDR3 DNA follows: TGTGCCAGCAGCCAAGTGACAGTTGGAAACACCATATATTTT.

This clone was counted a few times. V gene TRBV6-6 combines with J gene TRBJ2-5; D gene unclear. Per the germline V gene, CDR1 is MNHNY and CDR2 is SVGAGI (reference sequence). This CDR3 region has 11 residues. V lost 4 bases to trimming and J lost 5 bases, with 5 bases between them. CDR3 in amino acids: CASSSWETQYF. CDR3 in DNA: TGTGCCAGCAGTTCTTGGGAGACCCAGTACTTC.

This chain connects TRBV5-6 to TRBJ1-5, with a tentative D call TRBD1 (5 bases). This CDR3 spans 13 amino acids. V was pared by 3 bases and J by 5 bases, with 9 bases between. Per the germline V gene, CDR1 is SGHDT and CDR2 is YYEEEE. In DNA form, the CDR3 reads TGTGCCAGCAGCTGGGGGAGAGATCAGCCCCAGCATTTT. Translated: CASSWGRDQPQHF.

The chain employs TRBV6-5 and TRBJ1-1; a weak D match, TRBD1 (6 bases). CDR3 length equals 14 residues. Germline CDR1 and CDR2: MNHEY and SVGAGI. V was shortened by 6 bases and J by 1 base, with 12 bases between the two germline ends. The CDR3 DNA is TGTGCCAGCAGCCACAGGGTCGGGAACACTGAAGCTTTCTTT. Its protein product is CASSHRVGNTEAFF.

The chain combines TRBV2 with TRBJ1-2, with 8 bases matching TRBD1. CDR1 and CDR2 (germline): SNHLY, FYNNEI. V shed 6 bases, J shed 2 bases, and the junction held 5 bases outside the gene matches. The CDR3 totals 14 residues. CDR3 sequence reads: CASRWDRTNYGYTF. For the CDR3, the DNA is TGTGCCAGCAGGTGGGACAGGACAAACTATGGCTACACCTTC.

This clone was recorded at least ten times. This chain uses TRBV7-9 with TRBJ2-7; TRBD1 aligns across 7 bases. Looked up from germline, CDR1 is SEHNR and CDR2 is FQNEAQ (reference sequence). Trimming took 5 bases from V and 3 from J; bases not matched to a gene: 7. The CDR3 is 14 residues long. The CDR3 here is CASSPRDRDYEQYV. The CDR3 DNA is TGTGCCAGCAGCCCCAGAGACAGGGACTACGAGCAGTACGTC.

This clone was counted only a few times. This chain links TRBV29-1 with TRBJ1-3; 8 bases fit TRBD1. This CDR3 is built from 13 residues. V was pared by 3 bases and J by 3 bases, with 1 base of the junction left unmatched. Germline V gives CDR1 SQVTM, CDR2 ANQGSEA. CDR3 nucleotides: TGCAGCGTTGACGACAGGGGTGGAAACACCATATATTTT. It is translated as CSVDDRGGNTIYF.

The J gene is TRBJ2-3, the V gene TRBV27; possible D gene TRBD2, 5 bases. V lost 5 bases and J lost 6, with 9 bases in between. The CDR3 consists of 12 residues. Germline CDR1 and CDR2: MNHEY and SMNVEV (reference sequence). CDR3 nucleotide sequence: TGTGCCAGCAGTCCAACGGGGGATACGCAGTATTTT. This encodes CASSPTGDTQYF.

This clone was detected many times. The V call is TRBV16, the J call TRBJ2-3; D is undetermined. The CDR3 has 13 residues. Germline CDR1 and CDR2: KGHSY and FQNENV. The germline V and J ends were trimmed by 4 bases and 2 bases, with 7 bases remaining between them. The CDR3, as DNA: TGTGCCAGCAGCCCTCCCCCCACAGATACGCAGTATTTT. This gives the protein CASSPPPTDTQYF.

This clone came up many times. The chain employs TRBV5-6 and TRBJ2-3; maybe TRBD2 (7 bases). The CDR3 contains 14 residues. From germline, CDR1 is SGHDT and CDR2 YYEEEE. Trimming removed 2 bases from V and 6 bases from J, with 13 bases in between. CDR3 nucleotide sequence: TGTGCCAGCAGCTTCGGGGGGCCCACGGATACGCAGTATTTT. This sequence encodes CASSFGGPTDTQYF.

This clone was recorded a few times. The junction departs from the called germline gene at one end, perhaps through a read error. The rearrangement uses TRBV7-2 and TRBJ2-1, with TRBD2 identical over 8 bases. The CDR3 runs 16 residues. CDR1 and CDR2 (germline): SGHTA, FQGNSA. The CDR3 DNA reads as TGTGCCAGCAGGTTAGCGGGAATTAGCTCCTACAATGAGCAGTTCTTC. The encoded protein is CASRLAGISSYNEQFF.